The 11 T cell receptor beta chains given below trace back to one sample, sequenced in a study of CD8+ T cells in alopecia areata. Regarding treatment: oral pan-JAK inhibitor, 5-10 mg twice daily. Extraction and reverse transcription of RNA yielded cDNA as the sequencing template. Repertoires were generated with immunoSEQ multiplex PCR, while TCRdb's copy carries only in-frame clones and drops some. The data contain fewer than 150,000 clones, 80% to 90% of them seen just once; the ten biggest clones take up about 25%. The source was CD8+ T cells sorted from blood, collected at week 4, from a patient treated with tofacitinib. The source of these receptors is a human donor with alopecia areata.

The chain recombines TRBV4-1 with TRBJ2-2, with D perhaps matching TRBD1 or TRBD2 (5 bases each). Germline V gene data show CDR1 as MGHRA and CDR2 as YSYEKL. V lost 8 bases and J 1 base, leaving 20 bases between the germline ends. CDR3 length equals 17 residues. The CDR3 is CASSSGTGTGNTGELFF. CDR3 bases: TGCGCCAGCTCCTCCGGAACCGGGACGGGGAACACCGGGGAGCTGTTTTTT.

V is TRBV29-1 and J is TRBJ2-7, with 7 bases identical to TRBD1. The CDR3 has 15 amino acids. Losses at the gene ends were 0 bases for V and 2 bases for J; bases not matched to a gene: 7. In germline, CDR1 is SQVTM, CDR2 ANQGSEA. The CDR3 DNA sequence: TGCAGCGTTGAAGAGGGAACAGGGGAACCCTACGAGCAGTACTTC. It encodes CSVEEGTGEPYEQYF.

The chain carries TRBV29-1 and TRBJ2-7, with D possibly TRBD2 on 6 matching bases. V shed 4 bases and J shed 3 bases, with 7 bases lying between them. Germline CDR1 reads SQVTM; CDR2 reads ANQGSEA. This CDR3 is built from 11 residues. CDR3 protein: CSVVRDYEQYF. The CDR3 DNA reads as TGCAGCGTTGTGCGGGACTACGAGCAGTACTTC.

This clone has just one count. V and J are TRBV7-9 and TRBJ2-5; D unresolved. Germline-derived CDR1 and CDR2 are SEHNR and FQNEAQ (reference sequence). V was pared by 1 base and J by 5 bases, with 8 bases between. There are 13 residues in the CDR3. CDR3 nucleotides: TGTGCCAGCAGCTTAGGTGAAAGGGAGACCCAGTACTTC. It is translated as CASSLGERETQYF.

The chain has TRBV7-9 and TRBJ1-2; D uncertain. Between the trimmed V and J ends, which lost 2 bases and 1 base, there was a span of 11 bases. The germline V gene has CDR1 SEHNR and CDR2 FQNEAQ (reference sequence). The CDR3 runs to 15 residues. In DNA, the CDR3 is TGTGCCAGCAGCTTAAGTTTCGGTCATAACTATGGCTACACCTTC. It specifies CASSLSFGHNYGYTF.

This chain connects TRBV27 to TRBJ1-2; D unresolved. Per germline, CDR1 MNHEY and CDR2 SMNVEV (reference sequence). Trimming shortened V by 1 base and J by 4 bases, and 10 bases separated the two germline ends. This CDR3 has 14 residues. CDR3 nucleotide sequence: TGTGCCAGCAGTTTATTGCAGGCACCCTATGGCTACACCTTC. Translated: CASSLLQAPYGYTF.

The J gene is TRBJ1-1, the V gene TRBV5-1; a possible D gene is TRBD1 (6 bases). CDR3 length: 14 amino acids. Germline lookup yields CDR1 SGHRS and CDR2 YFSETQ. Trimming left V 4 bases short and J 4 bases short, with 14 bases between. The DNA for the CDR3 is TGCGCCAGCAGCCTTGAGGAAGGGGGCACTGAAGCTTTCTTT. As protein: CASSLEEGGTEAFF. Supplemented by reference TRBV5-1 and TRBJ1-1, the full variable domain reads KAGVTQTPRYLIKTRGQQVTLSCSPISGHRSVSWYQQTPGQGLQFLFEYFSETQRNKGNFPGRFSGRQFSNSRSEMNVSTLELGDSALYLCASSLEEGGTEAFFGQGTRLTVV.

This clone appeared once. The chain links TRBV9 to TRBJ2-5; 10 positions agree with TRBD2. Germline loops: CDR1 SGDLS, CDR2 YYNGEE. This CDR3 comprises 18 residues. With 4 bases clipped from V and 2 bases from J, the junction kept 14 bases outside the gene matches. Here the CDR3 reads CASSLGLFSGGPQETQYF. DNA of the CDR3: TGTGCCAGCAGCTTGGGTCTTTTTAGCGGGGGGCCGCAAGAGACCCAGTACTTC.

This rearrangement joins TRBV7-9 to TRBJ2-3; 10 bases fit TRBD2. The J segment lost 1 base and the V segment lost 4 bases, leaving 2 bases of the junction unmatched. Germline V gene lookup returns CDR1 SEHNR and CDR2 FQNEAQ (reference sequence). This CDR3 contains 15 residues. The CDR3 DNA is TGTGCCAGCAGCTCCACTAGCGGGGGCACAGATACGCAGTATTTT. This sequence encodes CASSSTSGGTDTQYF.

The chain joins TRBV7-8 to TRBJ2-1; D may match TRBD1 or TRBD2 (5 bases each). CDR1 is SGHVS, CDR2 FQNEAQ, per germline. The CDR3 is 14 amino acids. Trimming removed 6 bases from V and 6 bases from J, with 15 bases in between. The DNA of the CDR3 is TGTGCCAGCAGGGGGGACCTAGGTGTCAATGAGCAGTTCTTC. Its translation: CASRGDLGVNEQFF.

The chain employs TRBV2 and TRBJ2-6; D is unclear. This CDR3 spans 16 amino acids. The germline CDR1 and CDR2 sequences are SNHLY and FYNNEI. Trimming took 1 base from V and 3 from J, leaving 10 bases between them. CDR3 loop: CASSEEAGIGANVLTF. The CDR3 nucleotides are TGTGCCAGCAGTGAAGAGGCTGGGATTGGGGCCAACGTCCTGACTTTC.